This is a list of T cell receptor beta chains from one sample in a study of blood T cell repertoires in COVID-19. The method was immunoSEQ multiplex PCR; TCRdb's version includes in-frame clones alone and lacks a portion of them. The sample lists a few hundred thousand clones; around four fifths were seen once. The specimen was peripheral blood. These receptors all stem from an older woman who had recovered from COVID-19. Each CDR3 is given with its conserved first and last residue. Each record gives: J gene, V gene, CDR3 protein.

>TRBJ1-6|TRBV5-8
CASSFWGTGTNSPLHF
>TRBJ2-7|TRBV6-5
CASSYLGQGTYEQYF
>TRBJ1-1|TRBV6-1
CASSEQGITEAFF
>TRBJ2-5|TRBV29-1
CSVEDSASGGGTQYF
>TRBJ2-3|TRBV7-2
CASSLGPREYADTQYF
>TRBJ2-7|TRBV14
CASSLGHIYEQYF
>TRBJ1-5|TRBV28
CASRPPTGPNQPQHF
>TRBJ2-5|TRBV28
CASSSTTGRSETQYF
>TRBJ2-5|TRBV3-1/TRBV3-2
CASRRAETQYF
>TRBJ2-3|TRBV6-7
CASRRRTRITDTQYF
>TRBJ1-5|TRBV6-2/TRBV6-3
CASSYWGDYNQPQHF
>TRBJ2-1|TRBV2
CASSAPGQLYNEQFF
>TRBJ2-5|TRBV6-5
CASSQYRVGETQYF
>TRBJ1-3|TRBV7-2
CASSLAHSGNTIYF
>TRBJ2-1|TRBV5-1
CASSLGQGRLGEQFF
>TRBJ1-1|TRBV7-2
CASNPGVNTEAFF
>TRBJ1-1|TRBV5-6
CASSTGQGGTEAFF
>TRBJ1-1|TRBV4-1
CASSHPVNTEAFF
>TRBJ2-2|TRBV7-9
CASSISRGISGTGELFF
>TRBJ2-5|TRBV10-3
CAIQEREGRETQYF
>TRBJ1-3|TRBV3-1/TRBV3-2
CASSHLTGNTIYF
>TRBJ2-2|TRBV7-6
CASSRAGPQNTGELFF
>TRBJ2-5|TRBV5-4
CASRSWLAVETQYF
>TRBJ2-3|TRBV7-9
CASSPGGSTDTQYF
>TRBJ1-3|TRBV11-1
CASSRGQFGNTIYF
>TRBJ1-3|TRBV4-1
CASSRGQGAGGNTIYF
>TRBJ2-1|TRBV19
CASSIRGTGVLGDHNEQFF
>TRBJ2-2|TRBV24-1
CATSAQNTGELFF
>TRBJ2-7|TRBV7-2
CASSLYRAYEQYF
>TRBJ1-2|TRBV4-3
CASSHDRGSVDGYTF
>TRBJ1-4|TRBV30
CAWSPLGQNEKLFF
>TRBJ1-2|TRBV6-5
CASSLRVEANYGYTF
>TRBJ1-5|TRBV6-6
CASSFQGGNQPQHF
>TRBJ2-5|TRBV7-3
CASSSGLAGGETQYF
>TRBJ2-3|TRBV9
CASSVGRGNTDTQYF
>TRBJ1-2|TRBV7-9
CASSRELANYGYTF
>TRBJ2-3|TRBV11-2
CASSPRLAGATDTQYF
>TRBJ2-2|TRBV19
CASSIDNRNTGELFF
>TRBJ1-3|TRBV4-3
CASSLGGTGGNTIYF
>TRBJ2-1|TRBV3-1/TRBV3-2
CASSLSGAYNEQFF
>TRBJ1-5|TRBV4-1
CASSPTQGSPWPQHF
>TRBJ2-1|TRBV18
CASSPPAASSYNEQFF